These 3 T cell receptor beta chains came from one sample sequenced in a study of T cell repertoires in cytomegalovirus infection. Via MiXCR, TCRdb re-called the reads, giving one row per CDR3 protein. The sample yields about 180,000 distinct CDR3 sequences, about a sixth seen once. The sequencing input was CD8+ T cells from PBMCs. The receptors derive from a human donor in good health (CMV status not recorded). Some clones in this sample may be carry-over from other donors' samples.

CDR3 region: CASSYTDRYNEQFF. CDR3 DNA sequence: TGTGCCAGTAGTTATACGGACAGATACAATGAGCAGTTCTTC. The gene calls are TRBV19 and TRBJ2-1; tentatively, D is TRBD1 (6 bases). The CDR3 sequence is 14 residues long. Germline CDR1 is LNHDA and CDR2 is SQIVND (reference sequence). Trimming removed 5 bases at V and 4 bases at J, with 12 bases between.

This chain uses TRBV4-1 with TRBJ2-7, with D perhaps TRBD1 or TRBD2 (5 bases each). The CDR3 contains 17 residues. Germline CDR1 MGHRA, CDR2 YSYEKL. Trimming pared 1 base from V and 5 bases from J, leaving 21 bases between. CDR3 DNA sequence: TGCGCCAGCAGCCAAGCCCCCCCCCAGGGAATCGGGAACGAGCAGTACTTC. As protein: CASSQAPPQGIGNEQYF.

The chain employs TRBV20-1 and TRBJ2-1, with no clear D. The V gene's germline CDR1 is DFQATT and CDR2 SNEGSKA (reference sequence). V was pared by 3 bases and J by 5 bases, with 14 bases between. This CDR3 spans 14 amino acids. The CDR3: CSARLYGQHNEQFF. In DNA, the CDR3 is TGCAGTGCTAGGTTATACGGCCAACACAATGAGCAGTTCTTC.